This T cell receptor (beta chain) was captured in a study of blood T cell repertoires in COVID-19. Study-level information: Sample material is recorded as cDNA or gDNA derived from T cells, B-cell-depleted T cells, or PBMCs.

The repertoire was sequenced with immunoSEQ multiplex PCR; TCRdb's copy has only in-frame clones and lacks some. Among fewer than 180,000 clones, approximately 86% were seen once, and the ten largest hold about 4.6%. Sequenced sample: peripheral blood. This TCR was sampled from a woman between 55 and 75 years old with active or convalescent COVID-19.

The CDR3 is CASSQDRTPAYEQYF. The CDR3 DNA sequence: TGCGCCAGCAGCCAAGATCGGACACCGGCCTACGAGCAGTACTTC. V is TRBV4-3 and J is TRBJ2-7; the D gene is possibly TRBD1 (5 bases). Germline V gives CDR1 LGHNA, CDR2 YSLEER. Trimming shortened V by 0 bases and J by 2 bases, and 11 bases separated the two germline ends. The CDR3 is 15 amino acids.